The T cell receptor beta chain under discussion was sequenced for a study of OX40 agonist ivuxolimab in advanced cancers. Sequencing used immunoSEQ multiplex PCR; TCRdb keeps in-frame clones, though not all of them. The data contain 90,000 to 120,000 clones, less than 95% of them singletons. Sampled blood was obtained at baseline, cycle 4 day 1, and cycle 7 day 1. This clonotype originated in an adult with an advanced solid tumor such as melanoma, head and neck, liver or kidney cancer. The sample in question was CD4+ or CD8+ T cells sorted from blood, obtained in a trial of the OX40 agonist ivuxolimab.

This CDR3 is CASSTKGQGLETQYF. The CDR3, as DNA: TGTGCCAGCAGTACCAAGGGACAGGGGTTAGAGACCCAGTACTTC. J is TRBJ2-5 and V is TRBV28; 10 bases line up with TRBD1. With V trimmed by 5 bases and J by 4 bases, 7 bases remained unmatched. Germline loops: CDR1 MDHEN, CDR2 SYDVKM. The CDR3 runs 15 residues. Using reference TRBV28 and TRBJ2-5 for the parts outside the CDR3, the full variable domain is DVKVTQSSRYLVKRTGEKVFLECVQDMDHENMFWYRQDPGLGLRLIYFSYDVKMKEKGDIPEGYSVSREKKERFSLILESASTNQTSMYLCASSTKGQGLETQYFGPGTRLLVL.